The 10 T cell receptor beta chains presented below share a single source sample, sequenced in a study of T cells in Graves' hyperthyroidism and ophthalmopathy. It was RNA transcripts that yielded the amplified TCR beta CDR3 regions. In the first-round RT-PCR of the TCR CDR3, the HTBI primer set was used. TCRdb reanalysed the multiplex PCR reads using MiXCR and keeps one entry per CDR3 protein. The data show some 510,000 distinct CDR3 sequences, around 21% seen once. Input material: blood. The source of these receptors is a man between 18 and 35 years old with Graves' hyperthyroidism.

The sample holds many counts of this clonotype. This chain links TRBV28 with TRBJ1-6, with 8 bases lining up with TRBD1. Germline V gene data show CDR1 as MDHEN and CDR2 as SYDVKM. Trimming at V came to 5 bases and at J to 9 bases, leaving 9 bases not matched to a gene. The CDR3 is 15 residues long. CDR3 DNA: TGTGCCAGCAGTCCTAGGACAGGGTGGGGTTCACCCCTCCACTTT. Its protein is CASSPRTGWGSPLHF.

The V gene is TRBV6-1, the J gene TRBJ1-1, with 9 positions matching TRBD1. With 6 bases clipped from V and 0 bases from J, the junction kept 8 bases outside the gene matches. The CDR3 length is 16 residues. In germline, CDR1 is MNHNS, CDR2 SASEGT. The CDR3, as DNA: TGTGCCAGCAGGCCGGGACAGGGTAAATTGAACACTGAAGCTTTCTTT. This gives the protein CASRPGQGKLNTEAFF.

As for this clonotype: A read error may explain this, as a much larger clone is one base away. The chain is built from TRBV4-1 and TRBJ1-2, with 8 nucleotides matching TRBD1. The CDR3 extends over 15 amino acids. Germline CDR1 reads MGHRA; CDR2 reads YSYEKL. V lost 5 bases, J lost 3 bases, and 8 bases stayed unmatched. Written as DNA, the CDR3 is TGCGCCAGCAGCGAACCCGGACAGGGCGACTATGGCTACACCTTC. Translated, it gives CASSEPGQGDYGYTF.

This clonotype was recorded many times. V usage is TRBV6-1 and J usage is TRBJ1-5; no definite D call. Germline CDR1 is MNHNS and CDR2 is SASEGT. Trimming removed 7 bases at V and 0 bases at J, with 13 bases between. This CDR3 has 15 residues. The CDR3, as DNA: TGTGCCAGCACGACGAGAACAGATAGCAATCAGCCCCAGCATTTT. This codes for CASTTRTDSNQPQHF.

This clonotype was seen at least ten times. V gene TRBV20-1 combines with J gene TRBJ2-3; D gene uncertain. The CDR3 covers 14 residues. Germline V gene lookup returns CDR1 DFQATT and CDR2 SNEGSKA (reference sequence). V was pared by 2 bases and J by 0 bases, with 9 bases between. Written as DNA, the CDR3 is TGCAGTGCTAGAAGTAGGGCCAGCACAGATACGCAGTATTTT. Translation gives CSARSRASTDTQYF.

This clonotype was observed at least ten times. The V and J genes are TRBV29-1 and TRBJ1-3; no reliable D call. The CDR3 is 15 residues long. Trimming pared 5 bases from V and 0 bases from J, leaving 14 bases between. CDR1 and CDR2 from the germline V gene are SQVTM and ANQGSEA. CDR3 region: CSVLKVGASGNTIYF. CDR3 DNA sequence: TGCAGCGTTCTAAAGGTTGGAGCCTCTGGAAACACCATATATTTT.

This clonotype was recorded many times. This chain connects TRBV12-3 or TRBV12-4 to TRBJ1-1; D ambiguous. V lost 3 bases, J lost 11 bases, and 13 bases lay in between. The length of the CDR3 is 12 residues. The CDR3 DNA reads TGTGCCAGCAGTTTTTCCCAGTGGGATGCTTTCTTT. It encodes CASSFSQWDAFF.

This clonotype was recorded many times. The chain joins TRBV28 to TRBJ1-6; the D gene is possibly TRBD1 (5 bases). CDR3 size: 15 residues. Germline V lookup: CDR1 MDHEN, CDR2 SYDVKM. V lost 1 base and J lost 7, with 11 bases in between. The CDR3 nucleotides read TGTGCCAGCAGTTTATTCCGACAGCTGAATTCACCCCTCCACTTT. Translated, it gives CASSLFRQLNSPLHF. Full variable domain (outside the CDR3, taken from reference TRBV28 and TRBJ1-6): DVKVTQSSRYLVKRTGEKVFLECVQDMDHENMFWYRQDPGLGLRLIYFSYDVKMKEKGDIPEGYSVSREKKERFSLILESASTNQTSMYLCASSLFRQLNSPLHFGNGTRLTVT.

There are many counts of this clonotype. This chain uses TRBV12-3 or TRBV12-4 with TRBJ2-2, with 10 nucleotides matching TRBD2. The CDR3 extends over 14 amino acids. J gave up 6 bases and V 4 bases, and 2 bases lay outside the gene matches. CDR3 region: CASSSGLAAGELFF. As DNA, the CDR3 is TGTGCCAGCAGTTCCGGACTAGCGGCCGGGGAGCTGTTTTTT.

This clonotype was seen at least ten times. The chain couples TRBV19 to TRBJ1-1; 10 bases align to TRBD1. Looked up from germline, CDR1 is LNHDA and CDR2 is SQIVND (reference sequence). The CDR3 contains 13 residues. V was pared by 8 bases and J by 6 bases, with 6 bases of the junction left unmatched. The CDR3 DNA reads TGTGCCAGTCGATTAGGGACAGGGGCTGAAGCTTTCTTT. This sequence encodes CASRLGTGAEAFF. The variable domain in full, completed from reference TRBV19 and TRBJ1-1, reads DGGITQSPKYLFRKEGQNVTLSCEQNLNHDAMYWYRQDPGQGLRLIYYSQIVNDFQKGDIAEGYSVSREKKESFPLTVTSAQKNPTAFYLCASRLGTGAEAFFGQGTRLTVV.